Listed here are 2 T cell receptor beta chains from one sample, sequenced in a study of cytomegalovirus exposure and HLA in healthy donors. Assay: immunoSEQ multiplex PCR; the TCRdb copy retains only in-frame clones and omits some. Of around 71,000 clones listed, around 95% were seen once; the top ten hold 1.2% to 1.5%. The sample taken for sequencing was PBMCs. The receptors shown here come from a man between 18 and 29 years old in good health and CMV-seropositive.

CDR3 nucleotide sequence: TGTGCCAGCAGCCCCCGGGACAGTGAAAATTCACCCCTCCACTTT. Its translation: CASSPRDSENSPLHF. The rearrangement uses TRBV7-8 and TRBJ1-6; 7 nucleotides agree with TRBD1. After removal of 5 bases from V and 7 bases from J, the junction contained 8 bases not matched to a gene. The CDR3 is 15 residues long. The germline CDR1 and CDR2 sequences are SGHVS and FQNEAQ. The full variable domain, in which reference TRBV7-8 and TRBJ1-6 provide the parts outside the CDR3, is GAGVSQSPRYKVAKRGQDVALRCDPISGHVSLFWYQQALGQGPEFLTYFQNEAQLDKSGLPSDRFFAERPEGSVSTLKIQRTQQEDSAVYLCASSPRDSENSPLHFGNGTRLTVT.

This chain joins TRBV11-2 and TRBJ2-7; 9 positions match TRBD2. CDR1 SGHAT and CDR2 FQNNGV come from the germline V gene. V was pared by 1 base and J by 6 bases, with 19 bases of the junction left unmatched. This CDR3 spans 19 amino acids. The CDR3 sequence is CASSLAFTGVAGVPPEQYF. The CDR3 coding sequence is TGTGCCAGCAGCTTAGCCTTCACAGGGGTAGCGGGAGTTCCCCCCGAGCAGTACTTC.